Listed below are T cell receptor beta chains from one sample, sequenced in a study of T-cell reconstitution after alpha-beta-depleted transplantation in children. In TCRdb, the PCR reads were re-called with MiXCR into one record per CDR3 protein. The data contain hundreds of thousands of distinct CDR3 sequences, 10% to 15% of them singletons. This sample comprised PBMCs, obtained before TCRalphabeta/CD19-depleted stem cell transplant. These TCRs come from a girl aged 2 to 9 with congenital amegakaryocytic thrombocytopenia, due to receive a stem cell transplant. Both conserved end residues are part of each CDR3. The D gene is left open where the match is weak. Clone size is shown for a subset of rows, as once, few, many or a class of expanded clone.

>NA|TRBV20-1|TRBJ1-2|many
TGCAGTGCTAGAGATCTTCGAGCAGCTGTGGACTACACCTTC
CSARDLRAAVDYTF
>NA|TRBV20-1|TRBJ2-2|many
TGCAGTGCTATGCGGGGGAACACCGGGGAGCTGTTTTTT
CSAMRGNTGELFF
>NA|TRBV10-3|TRBJ2-3|many
TGTGCCATCAGGGACGGGAAGTCGGCAGATACGCAGTATTTT
CAIRDGKSADTQYF
>NA|TRBV5-1|TRBJ2-5|NA
TGCGCCAGCAGCTACCTCGAGCGAGATCACAAAGAGACCCAGTACTTC
CASSYLERDHKETQYF
>NA|TRBV29-1|TRBJ2-3|many
TGCAGCGTTGTAGATCGACTGACGCAGTATTTT
CSVVDRLTQYF
>NA|TRBV10-3|TRBJ2-5|many
TGTGCCATCAGCCGGGACGGTGGGACCCAGTACTTC
CAISRDGGTQYF
>TRBD2|TRBV28|TRBJ2-7|few
TGTGCCAGCAGCAGGAGACTAGCGGGAATATACGAGCAGTACTTC
CASSRRLAGIYEQYF
>NA|TRBV18|TRBJ2-5|NA
TGTGCCAGCTCACCCGGCCCCGTCCGGGAGACCCAGTACTTC
CASSPGPVRETQYF
>NA|TRBV7-8|TRBJ2-6|NA
TGTGCCAGCAGCTTAGATTTAGGGATAGTCCTCTCTGGGGCCAACGTCCTGACTTTC
CASSLDLGIVLSGANVLTF
>NA|TRBV12-3/TRBV12-4|TRBJ1-1|NA
TGTGCCAGCAGCCCCCGTCCCCCCCCGGAGAGAGGAGCTTTCTTT
CASSPRPPPERGAFF
>NA|TRBV7-2|TRBJ1-1|NA
TGTGCCAGCCCCTTTAGCGGGGGAACTAGAATGAACACTGAAGCTTTCTTT
CASPFSGGTRMNTEAFF
>NA|TRBV18|TRBJ2-5|few
TGTGCCAGCTCACCCGGGGTGGCAGAGACCCAGTACTTC
CASSPGVAETQYF
>TRBD2|TRBV7-6|TRBJ2-1|NA
TGTGCCAGCAGCTTTGACCCCAGCGGGAGGTACAATGAGCAGTTCTTC
CASSFDPSGRYNEQFF
>TRBD2|TRBV20-1|TRBJ2-1|many
TGCAGTGTACTAGCGGGAGCGAGTGAGCAGTTCTTC
CSVLAGASEQFF
>NA|TRBV2|TRBJ2-7|many
TGTGCCAGCAGCGACTCGTCCGAGCAGTACTTC
CASSDSSEQYF
>NA|TRBV14|TRBJ2-7|NA
TGTGCCAGCAGCCAAGCCAGGGTTCGCGAGCAGTACTTC
CASSQARVREQYF
>NA|TRBV9|TRBJ1-3|few
TGTGCCAGCAGCGGGTTGAGCTCTGGAAACACCATATATTTT
CASSGLSSGNTIYF
>NA|TRBV27|TRBJ1-4|NA
TGTGTCAGCGGTTCCAGAGACAGCACGCAACCAACTAATGAAAAACTGTTTTTT
CVSGSRDSTQPTNEKLFF
>NA|TRBV5-1|TRBJ2-3|few
TGCGCCAGCAGCTTGGTCGGGGGCGAAGGGACGGGTTTGTCAGATACGCAGTATTTT
CASSLVGGEGTGLSDTQYF
>NA|TRBV19|TRBJ2-4|few
TGTGCCAGTAGTACCCTATTAAGAGCGGGAGCCAAAAACATTCAGTACTTC
CASSTLLRAGAKNIQYF
>TRBD2|TRBV28|TRBJ2-1|NA
TGTGCCAGCAGTCCCTTAGCGGGAATATCATACAATGAGCAGTTCTTC
CASSPLAGISYNEQFF
>NA|TRBV5-1|TRBJ2-2|many
TGCGCCAGCAGCCGATCCTATAACACCGGGGAGCTGTTTTTT
CASSRSYNTGELFF
>NA|TRBV12-3/TRBV12-4|TRBJ2-7|many
TGTGCCAGCAGCCTCGGATCCTCTGAGTTCGACGAGCAGTACTTC
CASSLGSSEFDEQYF
>NA|TRBV10-3|TRBJ2-1|NA
TGTGCCAGCCGCAGAGACCTTAGCTCCTACAATGAGCAGTTCTTC
CASRRDLSSYNEQFF
>NA|TRBV5-1|TRBJ2-7|NA
TGCGCCAGCCGAATGACAGGAGACAGCGAGCAGTACTTC
CASRMTGDSEQYF
>NA|TRBV6-1|TRBJ1-1|many
TGTGCCAGCACCGGAGCGGCAGGGAACACTGAAGCTTTCTTT
CASTGAAGNTEAFF
>NA|TRBV20-1|TRBJ2-3|NA
TGCAGTGCTAGTTCTGGGAGCCCCGGAGTGGATACGCAGTATTTT
CSASSGSPGVDTQYF
>NA|TRBV15|TRBJ2-3|many
TGTGCCACCAGCGGGGGGGCTCGAGATACGCAGTATTTT
CATSGGARDTQYF
>TRBD1|TRBV27|TRBJ1-1|few
TGTGCCAGCAGGGCGACAGGGAAAGCTTTCTTT
CASRATGKAFF
>TRBD2|TRBV6-2/TRBV6-3|TRBJ2-2|NA
TGTGCCAGCAGTTACGCGGGAGTTATCACCGGGGAGCTGTTTTTT
CASSYAGVITGELFF
>NA|TRBV3-1|TRBJ1-4|many
TGTGCCAGCAGCCAAGACCTTAATGAAAAACTGTTTTTT
CASSQDLNEKLFF
>TRBD2|TRBV27|TRBJ2-5|NA
TGTGCCAGCAGTCCCTGGACTAGCGGAAGAGAGACCCAGTACTTC
CASSPWTSGRETQYF